The present TCR beta chain was sequenced within a study of blood T cell repertoires in COVID-19. About the study: Some COVID-19 samples were acute and others convalescent; all came from the United States, Italy and Spain.

Researchers sorted participants into cohorts using their self-reported clinical history. Each exposed participant met a COVID-19 case in the 2 weeks preceding study entry. How the authors handled the data: The authors estimated nucleated cell counts from reference gene primer amplification. Libraries were prepared by immunoSEQ multiplex PCR; TCRdb keeps only in-frame clonotypes and omits some of them. The V and J calls and the clone size are those of that table, but D and trimming were determined from the DNA. The table shows about 140,000 clones, with about four fifths occurring only once. The sample consisted of PBMCs or T cells enriched from blood (not recorded which). The TCR comes from a young woman who had been exposed to COVID-19.

The CDR3 bases are TGTGCCAGCAGCTTAACTAGCGGGAGGGCGGATGAGCAGTTCTTC. Translating it yields CASSLTSGRADEQFF. The chain is built from TRBV7-9 and TRBJ2-1, with 13 bases fitting TRBD2. Looked up from germline, CDR1 is SEHNR and CDR2 is FQNEAQ (reference sequence). V gave up 2 bases and J gave up 8 bases; unmatched junction bases: 3. The CDR3 contains 15 residues.